The 21 T cell receptor beta chains reported below all come from one sample, sequenced in a study of T cells in Graves' hyperthyroidism and ophthalmopathy. Researchers took RNA transcripts and amplified the TCR beta CDR3 regions from them. TCR CDR3 underwent first-round RT-PCR with the HTBI primer set. One entry per CDR3 protein results from TCRdb running MiXCR on the multiplex PCR reads. Of fewer than 350,000 distinct CDR3 sequences detected, about 18% appear once; the ten largest clones hold around 47%. Sequencing input: blood. The receptors originated from a woman aged 45-65 years with Graves' hyperthyroidism.

This clonotype was picked up many times. Here the CDR3 reads CASSEGEVQPQHF. The CDR3 DNA follows: TGTGCCAGCAGTGAAGGGGAGGTGCAGCCCCAGCATTTT. The J gene is TRBJ1-5, the V gene TRBV2; D gene ambiguous. Germline values: CDR1 SNHLY, CDR2 FYNNEI. Trimming shortened V by 1 base and J by 7 bases, and 8 bases separated the two germline ends. The CDR3 runs to 13 residues.

Ten or more counts support this clonotype. CDR3 in amino acids: CASSAGTVNTEAFF. The CDR3 bases are TGCGCCAGCAGCGCCGGGACAGTGAACACTGAAGCTTTCTTT. The chain links TRBV5-1 to TRBJ1-1; 7 positions agree with TRBD1. V trimming: 4 bases; J trimming: 0 bases; junction bases outside the gene matches: 3. The CDR3 sequence is 14 residues long. In germline, CDR1 is SGHRS, CDR2 YFSETQ.

This clonotype occurred many times. The chain couples TRBV2 to TRBJ1-2; 9 bases line up with TRBD1. The V gene end was trimmed by 2 bases and the J gene end by 4 bases; junction bases not matched to a gene: 2. The CDR3 consists of 14 residues. Germline CDR1 SNHLY, CDR2 FYNNEI. CDR3 in amino acids: CASSETGGGYGYTF. For the CDR3, the DNA is TGTGCCAGCAGTGAAACAGGGGGCGGCTATGGCTACACCTTC.

This clonotype was counted a few times. The rearrangement joins TRBV5-1 to TRBJ1-1; a weak D match, TRBD1 (6 bases). Germline values: CDR1 SGHRS, CDR2 YFSETQ. Trimming left V 2 bases short and J 1 base short, with 15 bases between. The CDR3 extends over 16 amino acids. CDR3 in amino acids: CASSLDPGTRNTEAFF. The CDR3 DNA is TGCGCCAGCAGCTTAGACCCGGGGACAAGGAACACTGAAGCTTTCTTT.

There are many counts of this clonotype. The gene calls are TRBV18 and TRBJ2-7, with D perhaps TRBD2 (6 bases). This CDR3 contains 15 residues. The germline gives CDR1 KGHSH, CDR2 LQKENI. Trimming took 3 bases from V and 5 from J, leaving 17 bases between them. The CDR3 DNA follows: TGTGCCAGCTCACCCGACCCGTGGAGGGACCACGAGCAGTACGTC. This translates into CASSPDPWRDHEQYV.

V and J are TRBV30 and TRBJ2-3; D is ambiguous. The V gene's germline CDR1 is GTSNPN and CDR2 SVGIG (reference sequence). V dropped 4 bases and J dropped 2 bases, with 10 bases sitting between them. This CDR3 is built from 13 residues. As DNA, the CDR3 is TGTGCCTGGACTCGCGGAAACACAGATACGCAGTATTTT. It encodes CAWTRGNTDTQYF.

This clonotype was seen many times. J is TRBJ1-1 and V is TRBV7-9; no firm D call. CDR1 SEHNR and CDR2 FQNEAQ come from the germline V gene (reference sequence). V was cut by 3 bases and J by 3 bases, with 8 bases left in between. This CDR3 has 13 amino acids. The CDR3 region is CASSLVYDTEAFF. The CDR3 coding sequence is TGTGCCAGCAGCTTGGTGTACGACACTGAAGCTTTCTTT. The whole variable domain, remainder taken from reference TRBV7-9 and TRBJ1-1, is DTGVSQNPRHKITKRGQNVTFRCDPISEHNRLYWYRQTLGQGPEFLTYFQNEAQLEKSRLLSDRFSAERPKGSFSTLEIQRTEQGDSAMYLCASSLVYDTEAFFGQGTRLTVV.

This clonotype was observed many times. The rearrangement links TRBV28 to TRBJ2-7, with D possibly matching TRBD2 (6 bases). Germline V gene sequence: CDR1 MDHEN, CDR2 SYDVKM. V shed 3 bases and J shed 9 bases, with 21 bases lying between them. This CDR3 spans 15 amino acids. CDR3 amino acids: CASSFRGTALRGQYF. The CDR3 DNA follows: TGTGCCAGCAGTTTTCGGGGGACTGCCCTACGTGGGCAGTACTTC.

The chain carries TRBV20-1 and TRBJ2-7; 13 bases align to TRBD2. The CDR3 runs to 14 residues. The trim removed 5 bases at V and 4 bases at J, leaving 5 bases unmatched. Per the germline V gene, CDR1 is DFQATT and CDR2 is SNEGSKA (reference sequence). CDR3 amino acids: CSAPGTSGIYEQYF. CDR3 DNA sequence: TGCAGTGCTCCCGGGACTAGCGGGATTTACGAGCAGTACTTC.

A few counts support this clonotype. The chain employs TRBV12-3 or TRBV12-4 and TRBJ1-5; 7 bases agree with TRBD1. The CDR3 is made up of 14 amino acids. Trimming removed 5 bases from V and 3 bases from J; junction bases left unmatched: 4. CDR3 protein: CASSPTGINQPQHF. The CDR3 nucleotides are TGTGCCAGCAGTCCGACAGGGATCAATCAGCCCCAGCATTTT.

This chain connects TRBV7-2 to TRBJ2-5; D unclear. V lost 1 base and J lost 7, with 10 bases in between. Germline V CDR1 and CDR2: SGHTA, FQGNSA. This CDR3 is built from 13 residues. Here the CDR3 DNA reads TGTGCCAGCAGCTTAGAGGTCATAGCGACCCAGTACTTC. Translated, it gives CASSLEVIATQYF.

There are a few counts of this clonotype. One end of the junction is discordant with germline, which a read error may explain. This sequence joins TRBV11-2 and TRBJ1-5; D ambiguous. The CDR3 sequence is 14 residues long. Germline CDR1 SGHAT, CDR2 FQNNGV. DNA of the CDR3: TGTGCCAGCAGCCTAGAACGGGGCAATCAGCCCCAGCATTTT. It specifies CASSLERGNQPQHF.

V gene TRBV6-1 combines with J gene TRBJ1-3; D unresolved. This CDR3 is built from 12 residues. V lost 8 bases and J lost 4, with 9 bases in between. The germline CDR1 and CDR2 sequences are MNHNS and SASEGT. The CDR3 is CASHSRGNTIYF. CDR3 DNA sequence: TGTGCCAGCCACTCGAGGGGAAACACCATATATTTT.

This clonotype was found many times. CDR3 nucleotide sequence: TGTGCCAGCAGTGGTCAGGGGTTAAGCAATCAGCCCCAGCATTTT. Protein: CASSGQGLSNQPQHF. The chain has TRBV6-1 and TRBJ1-5; TRBD1 is a possible D gene (6 bases). Trimming shortened V by 4 bases and J by 1 base, and 11 bases separated the two germline ends. This CDR3 region has 15 residues. Germline lookup yields CDR1 MNHNS and CDR2 SASEGT.

This clonotype occurred a few times. The chain uses TRBV29-1 and TRBJ2-1, with D possibly being TRBD2 (5 bases). Trimming pared 5 bases from V and 8 bases from J, leaving 19 bases between. Germline CDR1 and CDR2: SQVTM and ANQGSEA. The CDR3 covers 14 residues. The CDR3: CSVPSRRAWHEQFF. DNA for the CDR3: TGCAGCGTTCCAAGTCGGCGGGCTTGGCATGAGCAGTTCTTC.

This clonotype was detected many times. The rearrangement joins TRBV2 to TRBJ2-3; 7 positions match TRBD1. The CDR3 is 14 amino acids. Germline V lookup: CDR1 SNHLY, CDR2 FYNNEI. J lost 4 bases, V lost 6 bases, and 7 bases had no gene match. In nucleotides, the CDR3 is TGTGCCAGCAGATACAGGGGTGGGCCAGATACGCAGTATTTT. This encodes CASRYRGGPDTQYF. Full variable domain (outside the CDR3, taken from reference TRBV2 and TRBJ2-3): EPEVTQTPSHQVTQMGQEVILRCVPISNHLYFYWYRQILGQKVEFLVSFYNNEISEKSEIFDDQFSVERPDGSNFTLKIRSTKLEDSAMYFCASRYRGGPDTQYFGPGTRLTVL.

The chain carries TRBV2 and TRBJ1-5; 11 nucleotides agree with TRBD1. Per the germline V gene, CDR1 is SNHLY and CDR2 is FYNNEI. The CDR3 covers 15 residues. V shed 3 bases and J 7 bases; nucleotides not matched to a gene: 5. CDR3 region: CASSDFRDRGQPQHF. The CDR3, as DNA: TGTGCCAGCAGTGACTTCCGGGACAGGGGGCAGCCCCAGCATTTT.

The CDR3 loop reads CAWSAGTGGAYTF. For the CDR3, the DNA is TGTGCCTGGAGCGCCGGGACAGGGGGCGCCTACACCTTC. The gene calls are TRBV30 and TRBJ1-2, with 12 bases identical to TRBD1. This CDR3 has 13 residues. The V gene's germline CDR1 is GTSNPN and CDR2 SVGIG (reference sequence). V shed 3 bases, J shed 10 bases, and the junction held 6 bases outside the gene matches.

This clonotype was seen at least ten times. This sequence joins TRBV7-9 and TRBJ1-1; D possibly corresponds to TRBD1 (6 bases). This CDR3 is built from 16 residues. Trimming stripped 5 bases from V and 5 bases from J, with 21 bases between. CDR1 SEHNR and CDR2 FQNEAQ come from the germline V gene (reference sequence). CDR3 DNA: TGTGCCAGCAGCCTCTCCGGGACACCTATTCGGACTGAAGCTTTCTTT. It is translated as CASSLSGTPIRTEAFF.

The chain combines TRBV30 with TRBJ2-3; D uncertain. Germline lookup yields CDR1 GTSNPN and CDR2 SVGIG (reference sequence). CDR3 length equals 12 residues. Trimming shortened V by 2 bases and J by 14 bases, and 17 bases separated the two germline ends. CDR3 bases: TGTGCCTGGAGTCCCTCTGGCCGATTGGCGTATTTT. This translates into CAWSPSGRLAYF. The full variable domain, rest sourced from reference TRBV30 and TRBJ2-3, is SQTIHQWPATLVQPVGSPLSLECTVEGTSNPNLYWYRQAAGRGLQLLFYSVGIGQISSEVPQNLSASRPQDRQFILSSKKLLLSDSGFYLCAWSPSGRLAYFGPGTRLTVL.

This clonotype occurred a few times. The chain links TRBV6-1 to TRBJ2-2; 7 nucleotides match TRBD1. Losses at the gene ends were 7 bases for V and 1 base for J; bases not matched to a gene: 12. CDR1 and CDR2 (germline): MNHNS, SASEGT. The CDR3 contains 17 residues. The CDR3 is CASTWGFWTGNTGELFF. In DNA, the CDR3 is TGTGCCAGCACCTGGGGTTTCTGGACAGGGAACACCGGGGAGCTGTTTTTT.